Shown below are 7 T cell receptor beta chains from a single sample sequenced in a study of CD8+CD57+ T cells in acquired aplastic anemia. TCR beta VDJ and CDR3 profiling used genomic DNA as template. TCRdb analysed the reads with MiXCR anew, one entry per CDR3 protein. The sample includes about 70,000 distinct CDR3 sequences, around 50% of them seen just once. Sequenced sample: sorted CD4+, CD8+, or CD8+CD57+ T cells (not recorded which) from PBMCs. These receptors came from a human donor in good health, serving as a control.

This clonotype came up many times. The junction departs from the called germline gene at one end, perhaps through a read error. The CDR3 protein is CASSDRVMNSEAFF. CDR3 nucleotide sequence: TGTGCCAGCAGTGACAGGGTGATGAACTCTGAAGCTTTCTTT. V is TRBV6-1 and J is TRBJ1-1, with a weak D call TRBD1 (5 bases). CDR1 MNHNS and CDR2 SASEGT come from the germline V gene. The length of the CDR3 is 14 residues.

V is TRBV6-1 and J is TRBJ2-7, with a tentative D call TRBD2 (6 bases). CDR3 length: 14 amino acids. CDR1 MNHNS and CDR2 SASEGT come from the germline V gene. Trimming removed 0 bases from V and 0 bases from J, with 6 bases in between. The CDR3 DNA reads TGTGCCAGCAGTGAAGCGGGGGGCTCCTACGAGCAGTACTTC. The encoded protein is CASSEAGGSYEQYF.

This clonotype was seen more than once but under ten times. The chain is built from TRBV7-3 and TRBJ2-7; D might be TRBD1 (6 bases). Germline-derived CDR1 and CDR2 are SGHTA and FQGTGA. This CDR3 contains 13 residues. Between the trimmed V and J ends, which lost 5 bases and 2 bases, there was a span of 10 bases. CDR3 nucleotides: TGTGCCAGCAGCGGTTCAGGGGCCTACGAGCAGTACTTC. It yields the protein CASSGSGAYEQYF.

The genes are TRBV19 and TRBJ1-5; 10 bases fit TRBD1. After removal of 6 bases from V and 7 bases from J, the junction contained 6 bases not matched to a gene. Germline values: CDR1 LNHDA, CDR2 SQIVND (reference sequence). The CDR3 spans 14 residues. CDR3 in DNA: TGTGCCAGTAGCTGGGGACAGGGGAGGCAGCCCCAGCATTTT. Encoded protein: CASSWGQGRQPQHF.

With regard to this clonotype: Here the CDR3 omits its conserved ending phenylalanine or tryptophan, so a read error is the likely source. The chain couples TRBV29-1 to TRBJ2-1, with 8 positions matching TRBD2. Trimming took 7 bases from V and 6 from J; bases not matched to a gene: 11. There are 14 residues in the CDR3. CDR1 and CDR2 (germline): SQVTM, ANQGSEA. In DNA, the CDR3 is TGCAGCGCATCGACAGCGGGAGTCACCAATGAGCAGTTCCTC. It encodes CSASTAGVTNEQFL.

This rearrangement joins TRBV15 to TRBJ2-1, with TRBD2 identical over 13 bases. V shed 3 bases and J 5 bases; nucleotides not matched to a gene: 4. The CDR3 is 16 residues long. Germline CDR1 is LNHNV and CDR2 is YYDKDF (reference sequence). In DNA, the CDR3 is TGTGCCACCAGCAGCGGACTAGCGGGAGTACACAATGAGCAGTTCTTC. It translates to CATSSGLAGVHNEQFF.

The chain carries TRBV7-2 and TRBJ1-2; unclear D gene. Trimming removed 5 bases at V and 4 bases at J, with 8 bases between. This CDR3 region has 12 residues. In germline, CDR1 is SGHTA, CDR2 FQGNSA. The CDR3 DNA sequence: TGTGCCAGCAGCCCCGATGCCTATGGCTACACCTTC. Its translation: CASSPDAYGYTF.